One sample yielded the 20 T cell receptor beta chains listed below, sequenced in a study of shared clonotypes between healthy human individuals. Clones were sequenced by immunoSEQ multiplex PCR, and TCRdb holds only the in-frame ones, with some missing. The data show roughly 700,000 clones, around 72% seen once. The sequenced sample consisted of memory CD4+ T cells sorted from blood. Subset defined: CD45RA-negative fraction. The receptors stem from a woman in her thirties in good health.

This chain uses TRBV9 with TRBJ2-5; 8 bases are shared with TRBD2. Germline values: CDR1 SGDLS, CDR2 YYNGEE. There are 15 residues in the CDR3. V gave up 3 bases and J gave up 5 bases; unmatched junction bases: 9. The CDR3 region is CASSAGGQGAETQYF. The CDR3, as DNA: TGTGCCAGCAGCGCGGGAGGGCAGGGTGCCGAGACCCAGTACTTC. Together with reference TRBV9 and TRBJ2-5, the CDR3 gives the full variable domain: DSGVTQTPKHLITATGQRVTLRCSPRSGDLSVYWYQQSLDQGLQFLIQYYNGEERAKGNILERFSAQQFPDLHSELNLSSLELGDSALYFCASSAGGQGAETQYFGPGTRLLVL.

The gene calls are TRBV28 and TRBJ1-2; tentatively, D is TRBD1 (6 bases). Germline-derived CDR1 and CDR2 are MDHEN and SYDVKM. The CDR3 covers 15 residues. V lost 6 bases, J lost 4 bases, and 18 bases lay in between. The CDR3: CASSLDQGFSYGYTF. CDR3 DNA: TGTGCCAGCAGCCTCGACCAGGGGTTTTCCTATGGCTACACCTTC.

In this sample, this clone turned up once. The CDR3 DNA sequence: TGTGCCAGCGGGAATCGACAGGCCGAGAGCTCCTACAATGAGCAGTTCTTC. Translation: CASGNRQAESSYNEQFF. The J gene is TRBJ2-1, the V gene TRBV25-1; tentative D call: TRBD1 (6 bases). There are 17 residues in the CDR3. Germline V gene lookup returns CDR1 MGHDK and CDR2 SYGVNS. The V and J ends lost 8 bases and 0 bases respectively, with 20 bases between them.

The chain employs TRBV5-1 and TRBJ2-7; 7 bases line up with TRBD1. Germline-derived CDR1 and CDR2 are SGHRS and YFSETQ. This CDR3 is 14 amino acids long. The V gene end was trimmed by 4 bases and the J gene end by 3 bases; junction bases not matched to a gene: 7. CDR3 nucleotide sequence: TGCGCCAGCAGCATGCCCGGGACAGTCTACGAGCAGTACTTC. Translating gives CASSMPGTVYEQYF.

This clone was observed a handful of times. The rearrangement links TRBV15 to TRBJ2-1; TRBD2 matches 12 bases. This CDR3 has 14 residues. The germline V gene has CDR1 LNHNV and CDR2 YYDKDF (reference sequence). V trimming: 6 bases; J trimming: 9 bases; junction bases outside the gene matches: 6. CDR3 protein: CATSRGLAGSEQFF. The CDR3 DNA reads as TGTGCCACCAGTCGAGGACTAGCGGGGTCTGAGCAGTTCTTC.

This clone was counted once. The chain carries TRBV5-1 and TRBJ2-7, with 9 bases identical to TRBD1. The CDR3 has 18 amino acids. V trimming: 0 bases; J trimming: 2 bases; junction bases outside the gene matches: 12. The V gene's germline CDR1 is SGHRS and CDR2 YFSETQ. The CDR3 region has the DNA TGCGCCAGCAGCTTGGGGACAGGGGTGGCTAGCGCGACCTACGAGCAGTACTTC. As protein: CASSLGTGVASATYEQYF.

This clone was detected a few times. The J gene is TRBJ1-4, the V gene TRBV5-1; D unclear. CDR3 length: 15 amino acids. Trimming removed 4 bases at V and 5 bases at J, with 15 bases between. In germline, CDR1 is SGHRS, CDR2 YFSETQ. As DNA, the CDR3 is TGCGCCAGCAGCCGGAGAGGATCGGAGAATGAAAAACTGTTTTTT. The encoded protein is CASSRRGSENEKLFF.

Comment on this clone: At one of its ends the junction is not consistent with the germline gene, which may arise from a read error. The chain employs TRBV15 and TRBJ1-1; D is perhaps TRBD1 (5 bases). Germline-derived CDR1 and CDR2 are LNHNV and YYDKDF (reference sequence). The CDR3 has 15 residues. The CDR3 region has the DNA TGTACCACCAGCGGGGGGACGATGGAGAACACTGAAGCTTTCTTT. Residues: CTTSGGTMENTEAFF.

This rearrangement joins TRBV29-1 to TRBJ2-5; 11 nucleotides match TRBD2. Germline V gene sequence: CDR1 SQVTM, CDR2 ANQGSEA. The junction had 13 bases not matched to a gene; V was cut back by 0 bases and J by 4 bases. The CDR3 has 18 amino acids. Here the CDR3 reads CSVEDKGSSGRAGETQYF. CDR3 sequence (DNA): TGCAGCGTTGAAGATAAGGGGAGTAGCGGGAGGGCCGGAGAGACCCAGTACTTC. The full variable domain, its missing parts supplied by reference TRBV29-1 and TRBJ2-5, is SAVISQKPSRDICQRGTSLTIQCQVDSQVTMMFWYRQQPGQSLTLIATANQGSEATYESGFVIDKFPISRPNLTFSTLTVSNMSPEDSSIYLCSVEDKGSSGRAGETQYFGPGTRLLVL.

The chain couples TRBV29-1 to TRBJ2-5; no clear D. This CDR3 comprises 12 residues. V was cut by 3 bases and J by 1 base, with 6 bases left in between. The V gene's germline CDR1 is SQVTM and CDR2 ANQGSEA. The CDR3 protein is CSVDQSQETQYF. The CDR3 region has the DNA TGCAGCGTTGATCAATCCCAAGAGACCCAGTACTTC.

The CDR3 region has the DNA TGTGCCAGCAGCCTCCGGGACAGGGGGCCAGATACGCAGTATTTT. This encodes CASSLRDRGPDTQYF. The chain is built from TRBV7-2 and TRBJ2-3, with 12 nucleotides matching TRBD1. Germline V lookup: CDR1 SGHTA, CDR2 FQGNSA. CDR3 size: 15 residues. V was clipped by 5 bases and J by 4 bases; unmatched bases: 4.

On this clone itself: Other DNA variants within this sample encode the same CDR3. The V call is TRBV5-1, the J call TRBJ2-1; possible D gene TRBD2, 5 bases. The CDR3 spans 14 residues. Looked up from germline, CDR1 is SGHRS and CDR2 is YFSETQ. Trimming removed 5 bases at V and 0 bases at J, with 9 bases between. The CDR3 sequence: CASSGGRSYNEQFF. DNA for the CDR3: TGCGCCAGCAGTGGCGGGCGCTCCTACAATGAGCAGTTCTTC.

The chain employs TRBV29-1 and TRBJ2-7, with D perhaps matching TRBD1 (6 bases). In germline, CDR1 is SQVTM, CDR2 ANQGSEA. Trimming took off 4 bases at V and 2 bases at J, with 9 bases between the two ends. The CDR3 is 12 amino acids. The CDR3 region has the DNA TGCAGCGTTGTGGACAGCGCCTACGAGCAGTACTTC. As protein: CSVVDSAYEQYF.

This clone was counted many times. The rearrangement uses TRBV28 and TRBJ1-5; 8 bases align to TRBD1. From germline, CDR1 is MDHEN and CDR2 SYDVKM. The CDR3 is made up of 15 amino acids. V dropped 2 bases and J dropped 1; count of bases not matched to a gene: 1. The CDR3 sequence: CASSLQGASNQPQHF. CDR3 bases: TGTGCCAGCAGTTTACAGGGGGCGAGCAATCAGCCCCAGCATTTT. Supplemented by reference TRBV28 and TRBJ1-5, the full variable domain reads DVKVTQSSRYLVKRTGEKVFLECVQDMDHENMFWYRQDPGLGLRLIYFSYDVKMKEKGDIPEGYSVSREKKERFSLILESASTNQTSMYLCASSLQGASNQPQHFGDGTRLSIL.

This clone appeared a single time. The chain employs TRBV19 and TRBJ2-7; D is tentatively TRBD1 or TRBD2 (5 bases each). The CDR3 loop spans 16 amino acids. Germline CDR1 LNHDA, CDR2 SQIVND (reference sequence). V lost 3 bases and J lost 0, with 15 bases in between. CDR3 region: CASSMRGVKSSYEQYF. In DNA, the CDR3 is TGTGCCAGTAGTATGAGAGGGGTAAAGAGCTCCTACGAGCAGTACTTC. Drawing the rest from reference TRBV19 and TRBJ2-7, the complete variable domain is DGGITQSPKYLFRKEGQNVTLSCEQNLNHDAMYWYRQDPGQGLRLIYYSQIVNDFQKGDIAEGYSVSREKKESFPLTVTSAQKNPTAFYLCASSMRGVKSSYEQYFGPGTRLTVT.

The chain joins TRBV19 to TRBJ2-4; 11 nucleotides align to TRBD1. The trim removed 6 bases at V and 5 bases at J, leaving 0 bases unmatched. Germline CDR1 reads LNHDA; CDR2 reads SQIVND (reference sequence). The CDR3 has 13 residues. CDR3 coding DNA: TGTGCCAGTAGGGGACAGGGGGAAAACATTCAGTACTTC. Protein sequence: CASRGQGENIQYF.

The chain combines TRBV2 with TRBJ1-2, with D unclear. The CDR3 is 15 amino acids. Trimming pared 10 bases from V and 5 bases from J, leaving 23 bases between. CDR1 SNHLY and CDR2 FYNNEI come from the germline V gene. CDR3 loop: CATALEVGIRYGYTF. CDR3 DNA: TGTGCCACCGCCCTGGAGGTGGGGATTAGGTATGGCTACACCTTC.

The chain uses TRBV10-1 and TRBJ2-5; 9 nucleotides line up with TRBD1. Germline V lookup: CDR1 WNHNN, CDR2 SYGVQD (reference sequence). V gave up 0 bases and J gave up 5 bases; unmatched junction bases: 7. This CDR3 spans 16 amino acids. CDR3: CASSESVGQGLETQYF. DNA of the CDR3: TGCGCCAGCAGTGAGTCGGTGGGACAGGGTCTGGAGACCCAGTACTTC.

The rearrangement joins TRBV5-1 to TRBJ1-2, with D possibly TRBD1 on 6 matching bases. The CDR3 has 15 amino acids. CDR1 is SGHRS and CDR2 is YFSETQ in the germline V gene. V was pared by 6 bases and J by 4 bases, with 19 bases between. CDR3 loop: CASTQNPGTTYGYTF. CDR3 DNA: TGCGCCAGCACCCAGAACCCCGGGACAACCTATGGCTACACCTTC.

This chain joins TRBV9 and TRBJ2-2, with D unclear. Between the trimmed V and J ends, which lost 3 bases and 8 bases, there was a span of 14 bases. This CDR3 has 14 amino acids. The V gene's germline CDR1 is SGDLS and CDR2 YYNGEE. CDR3 DNA sequence: TGTGCCAGCAGCGCGACAATGCCGGCAGGGGAGCTGTTTTTT. Encoded protein: CASSATMPAGELFF. The full variable domain, its missing parts supplied by reference TRBV9 and TRBJ2-2, is DSGVTQTPKHLITATGQRVTLRCSPRSGDLSVYWYQQSLDQGLQFLIQYYNGEERAKGNILERFSAQQFPDLHSELNLSSLELGDSALYFCASSATMPAGELFFGEGSRLTVL.